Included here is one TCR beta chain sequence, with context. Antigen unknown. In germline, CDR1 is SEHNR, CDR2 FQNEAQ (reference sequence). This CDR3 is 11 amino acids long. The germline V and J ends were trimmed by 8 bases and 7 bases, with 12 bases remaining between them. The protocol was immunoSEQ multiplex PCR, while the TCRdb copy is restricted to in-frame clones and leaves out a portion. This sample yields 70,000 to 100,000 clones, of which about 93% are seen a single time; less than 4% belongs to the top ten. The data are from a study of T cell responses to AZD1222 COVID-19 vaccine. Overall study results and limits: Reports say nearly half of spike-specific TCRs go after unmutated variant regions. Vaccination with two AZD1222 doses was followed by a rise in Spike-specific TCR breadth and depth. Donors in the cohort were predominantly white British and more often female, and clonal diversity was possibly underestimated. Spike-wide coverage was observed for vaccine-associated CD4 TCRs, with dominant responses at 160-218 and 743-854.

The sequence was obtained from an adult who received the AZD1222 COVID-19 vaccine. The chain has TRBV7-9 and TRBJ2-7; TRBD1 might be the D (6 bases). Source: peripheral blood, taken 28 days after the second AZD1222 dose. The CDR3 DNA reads TGTGCCAGCCGGGCAGGGGATGAGCAGTACTTC. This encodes CASRAGDEQYF.